These 22 T cell receptor beta chains share one sample of origin, sequenced in a study of lymphopenia after photon versus proton radiotherapy. Using immunoSEQ multiplex PCR, the repertoire was profiled, and TCRdb retains in-frame clones only, with some absent. The profile shows tens of thousands of clones, 84% of them singletons. Sample: peripheral blood, taken from a patient treated with photon-based radiotherapy. These receptors were collected from a woman between 50 and 59 years old with pancreatic cancer.

The chain links TRBV9 to TRBJ2-2; TRBD1 matches 9 bases. Germline V gene data show CDR1 as SGDLS and CDR2 as YYNGEE. The trim removed 0 bases at V and 6 bases at J, leaving 6 bases unmatched. This CDR3 has 16 residues. The CDR3 sequence is CASSVVGTGFAGELFF. CDR3 nucleotides: TGTGCCAGCAGCGTAGTGGGGACAGGGTTCGCCGGGGAGCTGTTTTTT.

The chain employs TRBV5-5 and TRBJ2-3; no clear D gene. Trimming removed 4 bases at V and 4 bases at J, with 10 bases between. CDR1 is SGHKS and CDR2 is YYEKEE in the germline V gene (reference sequence). This CDR3 region has 13 residues. This CDR3 is CASSVASSDTQYF. The CDR3 nucleotides read TGTGCCAGCAGCGTGGCTTCTTCAGATACGCAGTATTTT.

The genes are TRBV20-1 and TRBJ2-3; D remains ambiguous. CDR1 DFQATT and CDR2 SNEGSKA come from the germline V gene (reference sequence). The CDR3 is 11 residues long. The V end was cut by 8 bases, the J end by 3 bases, with 9 bases between. CDR3 sequence reads: CSTRATDTQYF. CDR3 DNA: TGCAGTACTCGGGCAACAGATACGCAGTATTTT.

The chain employs TRBV19 and TRBJ2-7; D uncertain. This CDR3 region has 14 residues. Germline assignment: CDR1 LNHDA and CDR2 SQIVND (reference sequence). The V end lost 3 bases, the J end lost 3 bases, and 12 bases lay between the germline ends. The CDR3, as DNA: TGTGCCAGTAGTATCGTAGCAGAAGGCTACGAGCAGTACTTC. Its protein product is CASSIVAEGYEQYF.

This rearrangement joins TRBV30 to TRBJ2-7, with D perhaps TRBD1 or TRBD2 (6 bases each). This CDR3 has 13 residues. Germline V CDR1 and CDR2: GTSNPN, SVGIG (reference sequence). The V gene lost 3 bases and the J gene lost 0 bases, with 9 bases spanning the gap. CDR3 region: CAWRGGSSYEQYF. DNA for the CDR3: TGTGCCTGGAGAGGGGGGAGCTCCTACGAGCAGTACTTC.

V usage is TRBV27 and J usage is TRBJ1-1; D is unclear. This CDR3 is 12 amino acids long. Germline CDR1 and CDR2: MNHEY and SMNVEV (reference sequence). With 6 bases removed from V and 5 bases from J, the gap between germline ends came to 10 bases. The CDR3, as DNA: TGTGCCAGCAGCTCGGGTGGGACTGAAGCTTTCTTT. As protein: CASSSGGTEAFF.

The gene calls are TRBV5-1 and TRBJ2-1, with TRBD2 matching over 11 bases. The CDR3 contains 16 residues. Germline CDR1 SGHRS, CDR2 YFSETQ. J lost 4 bases, V lost 0 bases, and 3 bases had no gene match. CDR3 residues: CASSLEGLAGYNEQFF. In nucleotides, the CDR3 is TGCGCCAGCAGCTTGGAAGGACTAGCGGGTTACAATGAGCAGTTCTTC.

The table lists this clone with a count of one. The chain uses TRBV19 and TRBJ2-4; a weak D match, TRBD2 (6 bases). The CDR3 has 15 residues. Germline V CDR1 and CDR2: LNHDA, SQIVND (reference sequence). The germline V and J ends were trimmed by 7 bases and 1 base, with 14 bases remaining between them. In DNA, the CDR3 is TGTGCCAGTACCCCGGGGGTTTCGGCCAAAAACATTCAGTACTTC. Translation: CASTPGVSAKNIQYF. The whole variable domain, remainder taken from reference TRBV19 and TRBJ2-4, is DGGITQSPKYLFRKEGQNVTLSCEQNLNHDAMYWYRQDPGQGLRLIYYSQIVNDFQKGDIAEGYSVSREKKESFPLTVTSAQKNPTAFYLCASTPGVSAKNIQYFGAGTRLSVL.

The V gene is TRBV4-3, the J gene TRBJ2-3; TRBD1 is a possible D gene (5 bases). Germline CDR1 is LGHNA and CDR2 is YSLEER. The length of the CDR3 is 15 residues. The V end lost 0 bases, the J end lost 6 bases, and 13 bases lay between the germline ends. The CDR3 protein is CASSQDQGRWDTQYF. CDR3 DNA sequence: TGCGCCAGCAGCCAAGATCAGGGTAGATGGGATACGCAGTATTTT.

The gene calls are TRBV19 and TRBJ1-5, with 9 nucleotides matching TRBD1. The CDR3 spans 17 residues. The J segment lost 7 bases and the V segment lost 3 bases, leaving 13 bases of the junction unmatched. From germline, CDR1 is LNHDA and CDR2 SQIVND (reference sequence). CDR3 residues: CASSMGTGGADGQPQHF. The CDR3 DNA is TGTGCCAGTAGTATGGGCACAGGGGGCGCAGACGGGCAGCCCCAGCATTTT.

CDR3 sequence (DNA): TGCGCCAGCAGCCAAGGACCCCTTGAAGGGACAGGAGAAAGTTCTGAGCAGTTCTTC. This encodes CASSQGPLEGTGESSEQFF. This chain connects TRBV4-3 to TRBJ2-1; 8 bases align to TRBD1. The ends lost 1 base at V and 9 bases at J; junction bases unmatched: 20. CDR1 and CDR2 (germline): LGHNA, YSLEER. The CDR3 loop spans 19 amino acids.

The chain carries TRBV23-1 and TRBJ2-4, with TRBD2 matching over 7 bases. TRBV23-1 is marked as an open reading frame, function uncertain. The V segment lost 7 bases and the J segment 8 bases; nucleotides outside the gene matches: 23. This CDR3 spans 18 amino acids. In nucleotides, the CDR3 is TGCGCCAGCACCCTCCGGCGCATTTGGGCGGGGGTGGGTTACATTCAGTACTTC. It codes for CASTLRRIWAGVGYIQYF.

The V and J genes are TRBV30 and TRBJ1-5; D gene ambiguous. The CDR3 is 13 residues long. The germline V and J ends were trimmed by 1 base and 1 base, with 5 bases remaining between them. Per germline, CDR1 GTSNPN and CDR2 SVGIG (reference sequence). CDR3: CAWSATSNQPQHF. CDR3 nucleotides: TGTGCCTGGAGTGCCACCAGCAATCAGCCCCAGCATTTT.

CDR3 residues: CASSLAGSGNTIYF. CDR3 in DNA: TGTGCCAGCAGCTTAGCAGGTTCTGGAAACACCATATATTTT. The chain carries TRBV7-9 and TRBJ1-3; D unresolved. CDR1 and CDR2 (germline): SEHNR, FQNEAQ (reference sequence). The CDR3 spans 14 residues. V lost 0 bases, J lost 1 base, and 4 bases lay in between.

The CDR3 sequence: CATSRPGEWGYTF. The CDR3 DNA sequence: TGTGCCACCAGCAGACCAGGGGAGTGGGGCTACACCTTC. The V gene is TRBV15, the J gene TRBJ1-2; possible D gene TRBD1, 6 bases. There are 13 residues in the CDR3. V was shortened by 2 bases and J by 8 bases, with 12 bases between the two germline ends. Per germline, CDR1 LNHNV and CDR2 YYDKDF (reference sequence).

For the CDR3, the DNA is TGTGCCAGTAGTGTCCCGGGACTAGCAACCGGGGAGCTGTTTTTT. This codes for CASSVPGLATGELFF. This chain uses TRBV19 with TRBJ2-2, with 9 bases lining up with TRBD2. Germline V gene lookup returns CDR1 LNHDA and CDR2 SQIVND (reference sequence). The length of the CDR3 is 15 residues. V lost 5 bases to trimming and J lost 5 bases; unmatched junction nucleotides: 6. Together with reference TRBV19 and TRBJ2-2, the CDR3 gives the full variable domain: DGGITQSPKYLFRKEGQNVTLSCEQNLNHDAMYWYRQDPGQGLRLIYYSQIVNDFQKGDIAEGYSVSREKKESFPLTVTSAQKNPTAFYLCASSVPGLATGELFFGEGSRLTVL.

The rearrangement links TRBV7-9 to TRBJ2-7; possibly TRBD2 for D (6 bases). V shed 5 bases and J shed 2 bases, with 13 bases lying between them. The CDR3 extends over 14 amino acids. CDR1 is SEHNR and CDR2 is FQNEAQ in the germline V gene (reference sequence). CDR3 sequence: CASSQPRETYEQYF. The CDR3 DNA is TGTGCCAGCAGCCAACCCCGGGAGACCTACGAGCAGTACTTC.

This clone was seen just once. The chain is built from TRBV5-1 and TRBJ1-1; D remains ambiguous. The V end lost 0 bases, the J end lost 0 bases, and 6 bases lay between the germline ends. Looked up from germline, CDR1 is SGHRS and CDR2 is YFSETQ. CDR3 length: 14 residues. The CDR3 protein is CASSLGQVNTEAFF. CDR3 DNA sequence: TGCGCCAGCAGCTTGGGCCAGGTGAACACTGAAGCTTTCTTT.

The rearrangement links TRBV30 to TRBJ1-5, with 8 bases matching TRBD1. The CDR3 runs 15 residues. Unmatched junction bases numbered 1, after V lost 0 bases and J lost 0 bases. Germline V CDR1 and CDR2: GTSNPN, SVGIG (reference sequence). CDR3 region: CAWSVDRGSNQPQHF. In DNA, the CDR3 is TGTGCCTGGAGTGTAGACAGGGGTAGCAATCAGCCCCAGCATTTT. The full variable domain, with the rest looked up from reference TRBV30 and TRBJ1-5, is SQTIHQWPATLVQPVGSPLSLECTVEGTSNPNLYWYRQAAGRGLQLLFYSVGIGQISSEVPQNLSASRPQDRQFILSSKKLLLSDSGFYLCAWSVDRGSNQPQHFGDGTRLSIL.

The rearrangement joins TRBV4-1 to TRBJ1-4; no definite D call. The CDR3 consists of 14 residues. V shed 1 base and J shed 7 bases, with 10 bases lying between them. Germline V gene lookup returns CDR1 MGHRA and CDR2 YSYEKL. The CDR3 sequence is CASSQGSVSEKLFF. Here the CDR3 DNA reads TGCGCCAGCAGCCAAGGGTCGGTCAGTGAAAAACTGTTTTTT.

The chain links TRBV10-3 to TRBJ2-5, with 10 bases that match TRBD1. In germline, CDR1 is ENHRY, CDR2 SYGVKD. Trimming removed 8 bases from V and 2 bases from J; junction bases left unmatched: 2. The CDR3 sequence is 13 residues long. The CDR3 is CAISGQGQETQYF. The CDR3 DNA follows: TGTGCCATCTCGGGACAGGGGCAAGAGACCCAGTACTTC.

CDR3 protein: CASSDRRDYRETQYF. CDR3 nucleotides: TGTGCCAGCAGCGATCGCCGGGACTACCGAGAGACCCAGTACTTC. The chain employs TRBV14 and TRBJ2-5; 7 bases agree with TRBD2. Germline V gene data show CDR1 as SGHDN and CDR2 as FVKESK. The CDR3 spans 15 residues. Trimming at V came to 5 bases and at J to 4 bases, leaving 10 bases not matched to a gene.